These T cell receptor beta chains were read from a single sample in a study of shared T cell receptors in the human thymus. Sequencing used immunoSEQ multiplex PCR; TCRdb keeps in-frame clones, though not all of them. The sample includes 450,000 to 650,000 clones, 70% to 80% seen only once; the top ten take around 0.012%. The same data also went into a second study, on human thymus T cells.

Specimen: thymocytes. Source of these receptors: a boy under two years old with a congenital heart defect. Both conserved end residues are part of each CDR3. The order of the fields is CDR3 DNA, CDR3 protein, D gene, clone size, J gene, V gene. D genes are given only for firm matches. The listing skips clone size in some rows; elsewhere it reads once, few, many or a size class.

CDR3 DNA: TGTGCCAGCTTTGGCCCCGGCGGTTCACCCCTCCACTTT
CDR3 protein: CASFGPGGSPLHF
D gene: .
clone size: .
J gene: TRBJ1-6
V gene: TRBV6-5

CDR3 DNA: TGCGCCAGCATGGAGGGGCAGGGGGAAGGTAACACTGAAGCTTTCTTT
CDR3 protein: CASMEGQGEGNTEAFF
D gene: TRBD1
clone size: .
J gene: TRBJ1-1
V gene: TRBV5-1

CDR3 DNA: TGTGCCAGTACCCATATCGGGGAGTACACGCAGTATTTT
CDR3 protein: CASTHIGEYTQYF
D gene: .
clone size: .
J gene: TRBJ2-3
V gene: TRBV19

CDR3 DNA: TGCGCCAGCAGCCAGGCCCCGCGGGGACAGGGTGTCGACGAGCAGTACTTC
CDR3 protein: CASSQAPRGQGVDEQYF
D gene: TRBD1
clone size: .
J gene: TRBJ2-7
V gene: TRBV4-3

CDR3 DNA: TGCGCCAGCAGCCAAGTGACTAGCCTCTCCTACAATGAGCAGTTCTTC
CDR3 protein: CASSQVTSLSYNEQFF
D gene: TRBD2
clone size: .
J gene: TRBJ2-1
V gene: TRBV4-1

CDR3 DNA: TGTGCCAGCAGTGTCGGACAGGGGGCTACCTACGAGCAGTACTTC
CDR3 protein: CASSVGQGATYEQYF
D gene: TRBD1
clone size: .
J gene: TRBJ2-7
V gene: TRBV6-1

CDR3 DNA: TGTGCCAGCAGCCCGGGACAGGGTTACGAGCAGTACTTC
CDR3 protein: CASSPGQGYEQYF
D gene: TRBD1
clone size: .
J gene: TRBJ2-7
V gene: TRBV7-2

CDR3 DNA: TGTGCCAGCAGAGGGGACAGGGCTTCCTACAATGAGCAGTTCTTC
CDR3 protein: CASRGDRASYNEQFF
D gene: TRBD1
clone size: .
J gene: TRBJ2-1
V gene: TRBV6-5

CDR3 DNA: TGTGCCAGCAGCTTGTTAGCGGGCGTATACAATGAGCAGTTCTTC
CDR3 protein: CASSLLAGVYNEQFF
D gene: TRBD2
clone size: .
J gene: TRBJ2-1
V gene: TRBV5-4

CDR3 DNA: TGTGCCAGCAGCGTAGAAGACAGGGGGAGGGCTTTCTTT
CDR3 protein: CASSVEDRGRAFF
D gene: TRBD1
clone size: .
J gene: TRBJ1-1
V gene: TRBV9

CDR3 DNA: TGTGCCAGCAGTGAAGCGGATAGCGGGAGCTCTACTGAGCAGTTCTTC
CDR3 protein: CASSEADSGSSTEQFF
D gene: TRBD2
clone size: .
J gene: TRBJ2-1
V gene: TRBV6-1

CDR3 DNA: TGTGCCAGCAGCTTGGATGGGGGGGTAGGGCCCCAGCATTTT
CDR3 protein: CASSLDGGVGPQHF
D gene: .
clone size: .
J gene: TRBJ1-5
V gene: TRBV5-4

CDR3 DNA: TGTGCCAGCAGCGTAGGGGGGGCAGATACGCAGTATTTT
CDR3 protein: CASSVGGADTQYF
D gene: .
clone size: .
J gene: TRBJ2-3
V gene: TRBV9

CDR3 DNA: TGTGCCACCAGCAGGAAAGGGACAGGGAAGCAGCCCCAGCATTTT
CDR3 protein: CATSRKGTGKQPQHF
D gene: TRBD1
clone size: .
J gene: TRBJ1-5
V gene: TRBV15

CDR3 DNA: TGCGCCAGCAGCTTGGCAGGGGCACCTGCCTACGAGCAGTACTTC
CDR3 protein: CASSLAGAPAYEQYF
D gene: .
clone size: .
J gene: TRBJ2-7
V gene: TRBV5-1

CDR3 DNA: TGTGCCAGCTCACCGGCGGGTCGACTACGCCGGCGGACCGGGGAGCTGTTTTTT
CDR3 protein: CASSPAGRLRRRTGELFF
D gene: .
clone size: .
J gene: TRBJ2-2
V gene: TRBV18

CDR3 DNA: TGTGCCAGCAGCACGCCGGACAACAGGGTGAACACTGAAGCTTTCTTT
CDR3 protein: CASSTPDNRVNTEAFF
D gene: .
clone size: .
J gene: TRBJ1-1
V gene: TRBV5-6

CDR3 DNA: TGTGCCAGCAGTTTCCAGACAGGGCACGTAGCTTTCTTT
CDR3 protein: CASSFQTGHVAFF
D gene: TRBD1
clone size: once
J gene: TRBJ1-1
V gene: TRBV27

CDR3 DNA: TGTGCCAGCAGCTCCAAGGAAAGAGCGGGACTAGCCAAAAACATTCAGTACTTC
CDR3 protein: CASSSKERAGLAKNIQYF
D gene: TRBD2
clone size: .
J gene: TRBJ2-4
V gene: TRBV5-6

CDR3 DNA: TGTGCCAGCAGTGATGGGATTGGACAGGAGGTAGCCTACGAGCAGTACTTC
CDR3 protein: CASSDGIGQEVAYEQYF
D gene: TRBD1
clone size: .
J gene: TRBJ2-7
V gene: TRBV6-1

CDR3 DNA: TGTGCCACCAGCCCTCGACTAGCGGAGGCCACAGATACGCAGTATTTT
CDR3 protein: CATSPRLAEATDTQYF
D gene: TRBD2
clone size: .
J gene: TRBJ2-3
V gene: TRBV15

CDR3 DNA: TGTGCTAGTGGTTTGGTAGAGCGGGAGGGTGGGCAGCCCCAGCATTTT
CDR3 protein: CASGLVEREGGQPQHF
D gene: .
clone size: .
J gene: TRBJ1-5
V gene: TRBV12-5

CDR3 DNA: TGTGCCAGCAGCCCCCTTCTGGTAGCGGGAGAGTGGGGGAGGTCCTACGAGCAGTACTTC
CDR3 protein: CASSPLLVAGEWGRSYEQYF
D gene: TRBD2
clone size: .
J gene: TRBJ2-7
V gene: TRBV7-6

CDR3 DNA: TGTGCCAGCAGTGAAGCGTGGAGGGAGACCCAGTACTTC
CDR3 protein: CASSEAWRETQYF
D gene: .
clone size: .
J gene: TRBJ2-5
V gene: TRBV6-1

CDR3 DNA: TGTGCCATCAGTGAGGCAGACAGGGGGCCTCACGAGCAGTACTTC
CDR3 protein: CAISEADRGPHEQYF
D gene: TRBD1
clone size: few
J gene: TRBJ2-7
V gene: TRBV10-3

CDR3 DNA: TGCGCCAGCAGCCAAGTGGTGACTAGCGGGAGATTTAGGGCTACGCAGTATTTT
CDR3 protein: CASSQVVTSGRFRATQYF
D gene: TRBD2
clone size: .
J gene: TRBJ2-3
V gene: TRBV4-3

CDR3 DNA: TGTGCCAGCAGCTTAGGAGCACAGGGGTTTTACTATGGCTACACCTTC
CDR3 protein: CASSLGAQGFYYGYTF
D gene: TRBD1
clone size: few
J gene: TRBJ1-2
V gene: TRBV13

CDR3 DNA: TGTGCCAGCAGCCAAAGGGGAGCGGGATTCTACAATGAGCAGTTCTTC
CDR3 protein: CASSQRGAGFYNEQFF
D gene: TRBD2
clone size: .
J gene: TRBJ2-1
V gene: TRBV27

CDR3 DNA: TGCGCCAGCAGTGTGGGAGGGAAGGGTAACAATGAGCAGTTCTTC
CDR3 protein: CASSVGGKGNNEQFF
D gene: TRBD2
clone size: .
J gene: TRBJ2-1
V gene: TRBV10-1